Reported below is one TCR beta chain. Participants came from about two dozen US areas, aged about 18 to 90 years. Membership in each cohort depended on participant-reported clinical history. CDR3 size: 15 residues. Trimming took 6 bases from V and 7 from J; bases not matched to a gene: 9. Germline values: CDR1 LNHDA, CDR2 SQIVND (reference sequence). TCRdb's table, derived via immunoSEQ multiplex PCR, lists solely in-frame clones and lacks some. The data show fewer than 200,000 clones, with around four fifths seen just once and 3.6% held by the top ten. The entry originates in a study of blood T cell repertoires in COVID-19. Study information: The analysed material was cDNA or gDNA that came from T cells, B-cell-depleted T cells, or PBMCs.

The origin of this receptor is a woman aged 45-65 years in a cohort exposed to, infected with or recovered from COVID-19 (not recorded which). V and J are TRBV19 and TRBJ1-5; 10 bases match TRBD1. The sequencing sample was made of PBMCs or T cells enriched from blood (not recorded which). CDR3 nucleotide sequence: TGTGCCAGTAGCATGATGGGACAGGGGCGGCAGCCCCAGCATTTT. It codes for CASSMMGQGRQPQHF.